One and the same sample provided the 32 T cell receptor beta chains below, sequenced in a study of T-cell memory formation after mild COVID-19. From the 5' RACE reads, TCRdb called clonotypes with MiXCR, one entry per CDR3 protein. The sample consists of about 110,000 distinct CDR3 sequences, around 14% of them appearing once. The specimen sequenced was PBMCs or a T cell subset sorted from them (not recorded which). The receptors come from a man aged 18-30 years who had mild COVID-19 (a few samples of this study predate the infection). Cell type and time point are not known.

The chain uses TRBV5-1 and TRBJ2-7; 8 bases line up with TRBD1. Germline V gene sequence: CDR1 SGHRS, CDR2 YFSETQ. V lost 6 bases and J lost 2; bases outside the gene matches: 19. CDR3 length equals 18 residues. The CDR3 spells CASMPFWVDRGNPYEQYV. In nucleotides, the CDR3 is TGCGCCAGCATGCCTTTTTGGGTCGACAGGGGAAACCCCTACGAGCAGTACGTC.

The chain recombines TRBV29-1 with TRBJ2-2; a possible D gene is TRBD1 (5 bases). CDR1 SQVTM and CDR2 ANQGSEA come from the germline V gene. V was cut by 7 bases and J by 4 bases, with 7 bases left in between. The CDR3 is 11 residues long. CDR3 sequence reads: CSGTTTGELFF. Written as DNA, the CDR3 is TGCAGCGGGACAACCACCGGGGAGCTGTTTTTT.

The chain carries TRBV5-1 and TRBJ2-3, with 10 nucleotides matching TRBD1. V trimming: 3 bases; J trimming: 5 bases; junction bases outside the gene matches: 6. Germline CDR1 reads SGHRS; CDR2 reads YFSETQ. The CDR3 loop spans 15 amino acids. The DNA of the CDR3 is TGCGCCAGCAGCTCTAGGGACAGGGGTCGAGATACGCAGTATTTT. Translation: CASSSRDRGRDTQYF.

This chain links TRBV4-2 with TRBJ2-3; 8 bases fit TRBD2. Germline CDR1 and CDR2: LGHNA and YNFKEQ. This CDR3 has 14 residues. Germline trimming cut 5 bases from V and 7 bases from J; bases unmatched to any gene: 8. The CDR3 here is CASSTKRGTYTQYF. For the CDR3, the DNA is TGTGCCAGCAGCACGAAGCGGGGGACCTATACGCAGTATTTT.

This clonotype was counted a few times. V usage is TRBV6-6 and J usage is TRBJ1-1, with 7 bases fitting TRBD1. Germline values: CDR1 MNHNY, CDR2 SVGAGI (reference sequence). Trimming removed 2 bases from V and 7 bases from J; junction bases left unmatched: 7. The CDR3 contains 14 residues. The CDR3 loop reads CASSYNTGVGEAFF. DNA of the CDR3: TGTGCCAGCAGTTACAATACAGGGGTCGGTGAAGCTTTCTTT.

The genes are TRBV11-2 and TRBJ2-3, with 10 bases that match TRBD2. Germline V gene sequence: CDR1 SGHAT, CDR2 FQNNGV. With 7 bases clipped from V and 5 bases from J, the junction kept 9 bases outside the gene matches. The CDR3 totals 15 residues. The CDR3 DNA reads TGTGCCAGCACCCCCTGGGCTAGCGGGGGAGATACGCAGTATTTT. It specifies CASTPWASGGDTQYF.

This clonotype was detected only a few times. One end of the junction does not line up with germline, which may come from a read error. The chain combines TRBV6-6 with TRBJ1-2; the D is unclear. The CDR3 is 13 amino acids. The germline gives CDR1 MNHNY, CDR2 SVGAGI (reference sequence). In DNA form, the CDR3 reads TGTGCCAGCTCGACGGAGATTGGACCAATGCCGGACTTC. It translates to CASSTEIGPMPDF.

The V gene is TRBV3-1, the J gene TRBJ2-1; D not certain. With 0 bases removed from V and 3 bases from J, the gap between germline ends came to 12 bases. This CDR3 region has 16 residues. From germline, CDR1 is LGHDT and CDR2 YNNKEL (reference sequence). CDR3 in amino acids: CASSQDSGMNYNEQFF. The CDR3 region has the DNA TGTGCCAGCAGCCAAGATAGTGGGATGAACTACAATGAGCAGTTCTTC.

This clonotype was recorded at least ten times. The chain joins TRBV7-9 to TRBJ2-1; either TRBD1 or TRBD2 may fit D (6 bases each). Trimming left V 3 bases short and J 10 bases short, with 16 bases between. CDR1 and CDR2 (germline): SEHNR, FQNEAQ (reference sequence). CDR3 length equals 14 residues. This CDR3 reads CASSFGSGAWEQFF. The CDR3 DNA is TGTGCCAGCAGCTTCGGGTCGGGGGCGTGGGAGCAGTTCTTC.

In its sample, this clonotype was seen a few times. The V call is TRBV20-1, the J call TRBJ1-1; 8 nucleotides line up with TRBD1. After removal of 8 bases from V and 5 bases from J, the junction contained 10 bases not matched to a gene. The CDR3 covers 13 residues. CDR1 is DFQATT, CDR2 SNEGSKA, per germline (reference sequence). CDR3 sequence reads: CSMYRGYKTEAFF. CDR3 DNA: TGCAGTATGTACAGGGGGTATAAGACTGAAGCTTTCTTT.

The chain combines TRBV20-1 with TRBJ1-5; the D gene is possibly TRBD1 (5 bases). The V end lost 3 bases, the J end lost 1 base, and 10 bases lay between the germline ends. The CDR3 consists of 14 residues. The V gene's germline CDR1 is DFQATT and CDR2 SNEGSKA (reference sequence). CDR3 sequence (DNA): TGCAGTGCTAGCGGGGGGGAAAGCAATCAGCCCCAGCATTTT. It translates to CSASGGESNQPQHF.

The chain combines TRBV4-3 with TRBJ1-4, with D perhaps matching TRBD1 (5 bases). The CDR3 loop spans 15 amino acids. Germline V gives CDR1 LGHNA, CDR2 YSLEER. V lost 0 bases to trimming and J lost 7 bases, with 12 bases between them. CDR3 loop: CASSQDSGTTEKLFF. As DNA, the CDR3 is TGCGCCAGCAGCCAAGATAGCGGGACCACTGAAAAACTGTTTTTT.

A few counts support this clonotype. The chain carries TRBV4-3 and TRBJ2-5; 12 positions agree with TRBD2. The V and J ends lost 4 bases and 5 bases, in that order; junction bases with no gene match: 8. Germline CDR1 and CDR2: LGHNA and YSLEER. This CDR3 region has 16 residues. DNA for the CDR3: TGCGCCAGCAGCCCCTCTAGCGGGGGGGCCTGGGAGACCCAGTACTTC. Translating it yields CASSPSSGGAWETQYF.

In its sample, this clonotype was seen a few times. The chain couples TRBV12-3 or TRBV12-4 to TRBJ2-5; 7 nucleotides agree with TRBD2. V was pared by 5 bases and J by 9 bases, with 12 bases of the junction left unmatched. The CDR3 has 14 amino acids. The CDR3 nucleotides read TGTGCCAGCAGTCTCGGGACTACCGGTCGGGCCCAGTACTTC. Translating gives CASSLGTTGRAQYF.

CDR3 residues: CASSLETGATGELFF. The CDR3 bases are TGCGCCAGCAGTCTGGAGACAGGGGCCACCGGGGAGCTGTTTTTT. V usage is TRBV4-3 and J usage is TRBJ2-2, with TRBD1 identical over 8 bases. There are 15 residues in the CDR3. Germline V gives CDR1 LGHNA, CDR2 YSLEER. With V trimmed by 6 bases and J by 4 bases, 7 bases remained unmatched.

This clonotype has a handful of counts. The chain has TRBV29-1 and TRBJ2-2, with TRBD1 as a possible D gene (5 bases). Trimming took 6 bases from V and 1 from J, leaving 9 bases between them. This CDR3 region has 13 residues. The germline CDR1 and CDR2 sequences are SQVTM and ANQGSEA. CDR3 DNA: TGCAGCGTGCAACAGGAGAACACCGGGGAGCTGTTTTTT. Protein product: CSVQQENTGELFF.

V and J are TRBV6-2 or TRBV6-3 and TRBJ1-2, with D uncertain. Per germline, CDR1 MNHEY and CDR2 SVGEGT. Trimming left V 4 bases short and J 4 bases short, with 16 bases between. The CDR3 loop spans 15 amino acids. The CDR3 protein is CASSSYRDRPYGYTF. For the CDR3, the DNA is TGTGCCAGCAGTTCCTATCGTGATCGGCCCTATGGCTACACCTTC.

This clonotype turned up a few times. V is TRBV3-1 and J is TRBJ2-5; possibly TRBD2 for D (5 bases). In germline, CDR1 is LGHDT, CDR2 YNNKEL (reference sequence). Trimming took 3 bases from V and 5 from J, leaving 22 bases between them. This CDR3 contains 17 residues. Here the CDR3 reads CASSHTHRDRLWETQYF. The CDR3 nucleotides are TGTGCCAGCAGCCATACTCACCGGGATCGCCTTTGGGAGACCCAGTACTTC.

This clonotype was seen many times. CDR3 region: CASSTGGGEQFF. In nucleotides, the CDR3 is TGTGCCAGCAGTACAGGGGGCGGGGAGCAGTTCTTC. The rearrangement uses TRBV6-5 and TRBJ2-1; 9 bases line up with TRBD1. The CDR3 consists of 12 residues. Germline CDR1 reads MNHEY; CDR2 reads SVGAGI. J was trimmed by 10 bases and V by 5 bases; bases with no gene match: 3.

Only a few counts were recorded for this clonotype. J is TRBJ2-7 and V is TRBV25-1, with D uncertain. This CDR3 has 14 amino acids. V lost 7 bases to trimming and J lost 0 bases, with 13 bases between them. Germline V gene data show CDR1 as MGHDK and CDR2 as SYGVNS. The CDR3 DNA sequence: TGTGCCAGCATAATAAGTCCGACCTCCTACGAGCAGTACGTC. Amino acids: CASIISPTSYEQYV.

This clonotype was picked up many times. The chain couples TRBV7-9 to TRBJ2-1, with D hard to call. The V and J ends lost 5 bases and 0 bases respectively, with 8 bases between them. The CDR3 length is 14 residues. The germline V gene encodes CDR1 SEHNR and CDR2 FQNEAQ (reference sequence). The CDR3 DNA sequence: TGTGCCAGCAGCGACCAAAGCTCCTACAATGAGCAGTTCTTC. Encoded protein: CASSDQSSYNEQFF.

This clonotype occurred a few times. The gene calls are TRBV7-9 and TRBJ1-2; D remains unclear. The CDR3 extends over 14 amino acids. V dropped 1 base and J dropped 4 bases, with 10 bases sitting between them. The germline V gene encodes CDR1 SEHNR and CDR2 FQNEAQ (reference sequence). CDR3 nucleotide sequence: TGTGCCAGCAGCTTAGACGGCAGCCCCTATGGCTACACCTTC. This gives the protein CASSLDGSPYGYTF.

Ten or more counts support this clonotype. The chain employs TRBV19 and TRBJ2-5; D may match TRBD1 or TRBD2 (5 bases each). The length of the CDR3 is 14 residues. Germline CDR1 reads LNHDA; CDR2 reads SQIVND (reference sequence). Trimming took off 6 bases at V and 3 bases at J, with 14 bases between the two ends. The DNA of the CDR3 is TGTGCCAGTAGCGGGGCGTCAGGGAAAGAGACCCAGTACTTC. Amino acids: CASSGASGKETQYF. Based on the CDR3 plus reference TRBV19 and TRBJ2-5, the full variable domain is DGGITQSPKYLFRKEGQNVTLSCEQNLNHDAMYWYRQDPGQGLRLIYYSQIVNDFQKGDIAEGYSVSREKKESFPLTVTSAQKNPTAFYLCASSGASGKETQYFGPGTRLLVL.

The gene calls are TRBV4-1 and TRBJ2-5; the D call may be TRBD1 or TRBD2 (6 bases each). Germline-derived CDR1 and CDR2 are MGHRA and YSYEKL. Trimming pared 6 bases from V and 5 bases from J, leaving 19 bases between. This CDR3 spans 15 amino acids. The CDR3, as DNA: TGCGCCAGCAGTTATCCCACGGGGGCCAGGGAGACCCAGTACTTC. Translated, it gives CASSYPTGARETQYF.

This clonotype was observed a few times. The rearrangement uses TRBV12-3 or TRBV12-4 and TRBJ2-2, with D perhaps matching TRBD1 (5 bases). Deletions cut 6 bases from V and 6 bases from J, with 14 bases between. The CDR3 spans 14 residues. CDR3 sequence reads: CASSLLWGPGELFF. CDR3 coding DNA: TGTGCCAGCAGCCTACTCTGGGGCCCCGGGGAGCTGTTTTTT.

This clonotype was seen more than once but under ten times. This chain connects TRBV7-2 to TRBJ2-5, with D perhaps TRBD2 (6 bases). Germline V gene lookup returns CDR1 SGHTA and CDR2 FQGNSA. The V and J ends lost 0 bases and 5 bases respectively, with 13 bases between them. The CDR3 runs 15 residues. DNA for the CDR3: TGTGCCAGCAGCTTAGCCGGGACTTTTGGGGAGACCCAGTACTTC. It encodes CASSLAGTFGETQYF.

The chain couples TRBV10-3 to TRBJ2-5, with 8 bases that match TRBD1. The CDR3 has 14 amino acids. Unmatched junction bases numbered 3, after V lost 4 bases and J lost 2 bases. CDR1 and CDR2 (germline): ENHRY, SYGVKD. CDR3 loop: CAISGTGPQETQYF. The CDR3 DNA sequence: TGTGCCATCAGTGGGACAGGGCCTCAAGAGACCCAGTACTTC.

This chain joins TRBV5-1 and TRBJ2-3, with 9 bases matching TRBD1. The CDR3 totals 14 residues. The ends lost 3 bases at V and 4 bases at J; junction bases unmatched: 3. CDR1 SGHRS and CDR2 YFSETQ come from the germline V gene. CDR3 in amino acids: CASSSQGASDTQYF. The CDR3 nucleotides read TGCGCCAGCAGCTCACAGGGGGCCTCAGATACGCAGTATTTT.

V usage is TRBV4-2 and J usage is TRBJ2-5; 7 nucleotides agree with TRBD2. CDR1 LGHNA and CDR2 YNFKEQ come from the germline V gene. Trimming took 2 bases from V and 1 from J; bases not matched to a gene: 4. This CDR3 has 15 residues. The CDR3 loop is CASSQPRETQETQYF. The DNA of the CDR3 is TGTGCCAGCAGCCAACCGCGGGAGACCCAAGAGACCCAGTACTTC.

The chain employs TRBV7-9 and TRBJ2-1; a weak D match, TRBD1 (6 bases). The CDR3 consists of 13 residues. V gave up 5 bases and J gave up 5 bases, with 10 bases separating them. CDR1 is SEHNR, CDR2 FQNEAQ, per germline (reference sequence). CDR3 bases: TGTGCCAGCAGCACCCGGGACAACAATGAGCAGTTCTTC. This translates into CASSTRDNNEQFF. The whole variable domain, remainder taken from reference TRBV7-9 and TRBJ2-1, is DTGVSQNPRHKITKRGQNVTFRCDPISEHNRLYWYRQTLGQGPEFLTYFQNEAQLEKSRLLSDRFSAERPKGSFSTLEIQRTEQGDSAMYLCASSTRDNNEQFFGPGTRLTVL.

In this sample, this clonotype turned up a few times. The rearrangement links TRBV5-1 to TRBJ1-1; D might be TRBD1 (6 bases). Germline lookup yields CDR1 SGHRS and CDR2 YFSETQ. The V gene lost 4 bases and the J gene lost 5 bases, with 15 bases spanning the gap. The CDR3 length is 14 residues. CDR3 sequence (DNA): TGCGCCAGCAGCATGGACAGTCCGAGGACTGAAGCTTTCTTT. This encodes CASSMDSPRTEAFF. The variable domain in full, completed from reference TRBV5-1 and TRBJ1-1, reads KAGVTQTPRYLIKTRGQQVTLSCSPISGHRSVSWYQQTPGQGLQFLFEYFSETQRNKGNFPGRFSGRQFSNSRSEMNVSTLELGDSALYLCASSMDSPRTEAFFGQGTRLTVV.

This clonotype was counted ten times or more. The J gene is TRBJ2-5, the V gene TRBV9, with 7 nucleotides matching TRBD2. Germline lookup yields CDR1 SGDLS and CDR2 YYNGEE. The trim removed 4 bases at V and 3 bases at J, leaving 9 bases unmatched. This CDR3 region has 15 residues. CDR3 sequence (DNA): TGTGCCAGCAGCCCAACCGGGACTACTAAAGAGACCCAGTACTTC. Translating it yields CASSPTGTTKETQYF.